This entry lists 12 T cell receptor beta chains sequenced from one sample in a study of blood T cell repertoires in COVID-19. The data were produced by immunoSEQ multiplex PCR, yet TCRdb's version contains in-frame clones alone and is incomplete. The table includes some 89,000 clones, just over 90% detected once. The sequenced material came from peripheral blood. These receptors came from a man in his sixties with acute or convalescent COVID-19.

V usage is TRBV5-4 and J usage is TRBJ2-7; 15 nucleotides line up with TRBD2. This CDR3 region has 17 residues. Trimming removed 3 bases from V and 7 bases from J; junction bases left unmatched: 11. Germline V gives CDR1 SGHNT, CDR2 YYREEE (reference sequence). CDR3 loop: CASSSRTSGGGVFEQYV. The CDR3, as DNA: TGTGCCAGCAGCTCCCGGACTAGCGGGGGGGGAGTATTTGAGCAGTACGTC.

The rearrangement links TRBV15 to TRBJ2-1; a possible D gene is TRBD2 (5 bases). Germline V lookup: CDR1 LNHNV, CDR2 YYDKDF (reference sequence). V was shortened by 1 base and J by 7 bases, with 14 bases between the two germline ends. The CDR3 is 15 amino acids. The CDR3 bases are TGTGCCACCAGCAGAGGGGCTCATCGGAGGAATGAGCAGTTCTTC. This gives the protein CATSRGAHRRNEQFF. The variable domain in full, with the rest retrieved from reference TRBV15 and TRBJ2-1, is DAMVIQNPRYQVTQFGKPVTLSCSQTLNHNVMYWYQQKSSQAPKLLFHYYDKDFNNEADTPDNFQSRRPNTSFCFLDIRSPGLGDTAMYLCATSRGAHRRNEQFFGPGTRLTVL.

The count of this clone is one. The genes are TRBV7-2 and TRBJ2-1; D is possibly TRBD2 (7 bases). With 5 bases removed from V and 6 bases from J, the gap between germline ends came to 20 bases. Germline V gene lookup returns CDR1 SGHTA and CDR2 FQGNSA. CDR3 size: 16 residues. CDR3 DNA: TGTGCCAGCAGCCTCGGGGGGCCTGGGGGCACCAATGAGCAGTTCTTC. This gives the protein CASSLGGPGGTNEQFF.

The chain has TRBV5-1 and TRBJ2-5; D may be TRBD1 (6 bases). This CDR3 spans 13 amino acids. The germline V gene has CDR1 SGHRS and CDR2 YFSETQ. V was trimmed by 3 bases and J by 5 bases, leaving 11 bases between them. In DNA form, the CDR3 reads TGCGCCAGCAGCTCACAGGGTGCCGAGACCCAGTACTTC. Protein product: CASSSQGAETQYF.

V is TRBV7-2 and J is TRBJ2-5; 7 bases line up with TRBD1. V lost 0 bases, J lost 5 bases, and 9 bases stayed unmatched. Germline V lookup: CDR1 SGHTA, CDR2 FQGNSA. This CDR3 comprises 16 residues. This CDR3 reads CASSLAVYPGQETQYF. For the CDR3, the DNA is TGTGCCAGCAGCTTAGCTGTTTATCCGGGACAGGAGACCCAGTACTTC.

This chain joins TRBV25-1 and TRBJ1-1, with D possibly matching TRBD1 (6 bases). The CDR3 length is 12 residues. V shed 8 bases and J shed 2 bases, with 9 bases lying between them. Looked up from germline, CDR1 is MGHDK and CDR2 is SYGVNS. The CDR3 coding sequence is TGTGCCAGCGGCAGGGGTAACACTGAAGCTTTCTTT. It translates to CASGRGNTEAFF.

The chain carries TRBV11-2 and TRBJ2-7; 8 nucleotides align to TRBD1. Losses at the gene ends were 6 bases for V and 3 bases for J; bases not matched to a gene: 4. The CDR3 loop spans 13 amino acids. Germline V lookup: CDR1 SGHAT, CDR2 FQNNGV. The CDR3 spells CASRGQGHYEQYF. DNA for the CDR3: TGTGCCAGCAGAGGACAGGGCCACTACGAGCAGTACTTC.

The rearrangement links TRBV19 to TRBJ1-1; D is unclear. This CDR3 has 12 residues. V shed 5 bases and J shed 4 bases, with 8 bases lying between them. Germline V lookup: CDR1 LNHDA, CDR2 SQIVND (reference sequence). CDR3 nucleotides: TGTGCCAGTAGTTCCGGGGTCACTGAAGCTTTCTTT. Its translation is CASSSGVTEAFF.

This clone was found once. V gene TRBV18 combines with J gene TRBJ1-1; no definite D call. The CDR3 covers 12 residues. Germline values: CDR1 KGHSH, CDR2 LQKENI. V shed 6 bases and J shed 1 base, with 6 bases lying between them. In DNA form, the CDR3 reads TGTGCCAGCTCCCACAAGAACACTGAAGCTTTCTTT. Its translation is CASSHKNTEAFF.

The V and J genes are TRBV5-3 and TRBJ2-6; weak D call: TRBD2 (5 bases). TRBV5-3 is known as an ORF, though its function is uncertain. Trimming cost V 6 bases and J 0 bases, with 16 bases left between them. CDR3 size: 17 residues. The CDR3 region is CARTREGFHSGANVLTF. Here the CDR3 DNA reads TGTGCCAGAACCCGGGAAGGTTTCCACTCTGGGGCCAACGTCCTGACTTTC.

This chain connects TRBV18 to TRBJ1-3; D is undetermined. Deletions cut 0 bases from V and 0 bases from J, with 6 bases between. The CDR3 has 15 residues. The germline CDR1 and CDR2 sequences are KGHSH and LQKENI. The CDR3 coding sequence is TGTGCCAGCTCACCACCCGCAGGCTCTGGAAACACCATATATTTT. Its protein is CASSPPAGSGNTIYF.

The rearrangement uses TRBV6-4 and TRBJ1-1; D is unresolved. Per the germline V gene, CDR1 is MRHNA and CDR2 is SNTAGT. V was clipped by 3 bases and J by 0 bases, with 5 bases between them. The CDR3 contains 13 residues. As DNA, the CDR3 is TGTGCCAGCAGTGAACAGCTGAACACTGAAGCTTTCTTT. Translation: CASSEQLNTEAFF.